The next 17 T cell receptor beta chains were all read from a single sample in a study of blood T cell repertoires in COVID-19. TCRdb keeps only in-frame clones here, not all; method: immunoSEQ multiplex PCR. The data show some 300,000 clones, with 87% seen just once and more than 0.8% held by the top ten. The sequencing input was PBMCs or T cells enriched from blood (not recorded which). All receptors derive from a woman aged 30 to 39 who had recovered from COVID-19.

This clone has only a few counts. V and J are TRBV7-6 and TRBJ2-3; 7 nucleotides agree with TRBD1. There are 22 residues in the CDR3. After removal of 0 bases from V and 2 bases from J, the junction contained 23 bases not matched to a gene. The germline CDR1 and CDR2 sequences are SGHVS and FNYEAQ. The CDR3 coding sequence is TGTGCCAGCAGCTTAGCGCCCCCTACAGGGGCCCGTGGGAGTGAAGTCACAGATACGCAGTATTTT. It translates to CASSLAPPTGARGSEVTDTQYF.

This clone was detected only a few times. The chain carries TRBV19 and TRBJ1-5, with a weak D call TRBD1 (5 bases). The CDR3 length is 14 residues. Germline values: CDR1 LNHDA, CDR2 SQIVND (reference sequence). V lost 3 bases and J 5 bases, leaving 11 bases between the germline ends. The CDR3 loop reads CASSIPQGDQPQHF. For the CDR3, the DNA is TGTGCCAGTAGTATCCCGCAGGGCGATCAGCCCCAGCATTTT.

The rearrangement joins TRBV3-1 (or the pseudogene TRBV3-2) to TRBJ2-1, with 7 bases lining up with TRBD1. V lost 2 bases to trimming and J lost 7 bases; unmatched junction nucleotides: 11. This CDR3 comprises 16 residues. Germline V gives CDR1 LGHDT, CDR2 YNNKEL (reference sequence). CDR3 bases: TGTGCCAGCAGCCAAAGGGGCGCAGGGGGTAAAAATGAGCAGTTCTTC. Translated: CASSQRGAGGKNEQFF.

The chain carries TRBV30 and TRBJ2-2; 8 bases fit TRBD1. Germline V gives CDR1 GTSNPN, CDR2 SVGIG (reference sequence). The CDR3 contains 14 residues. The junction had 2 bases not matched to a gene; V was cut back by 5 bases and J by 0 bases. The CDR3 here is CAWGQGPNTGELFF. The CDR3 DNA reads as TGTGCCTGGGGACAGGGCCCGAACACCGGGGAGCTGTTTTTT.

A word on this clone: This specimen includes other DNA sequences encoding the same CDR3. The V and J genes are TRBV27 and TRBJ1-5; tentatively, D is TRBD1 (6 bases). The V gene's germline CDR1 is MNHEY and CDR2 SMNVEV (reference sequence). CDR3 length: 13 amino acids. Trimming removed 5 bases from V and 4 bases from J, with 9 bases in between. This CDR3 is CASSPQGNQPQHF. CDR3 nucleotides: TGTGCCAGCAGTCCACAGGGAAATCAGCCCCAGCATTTT.

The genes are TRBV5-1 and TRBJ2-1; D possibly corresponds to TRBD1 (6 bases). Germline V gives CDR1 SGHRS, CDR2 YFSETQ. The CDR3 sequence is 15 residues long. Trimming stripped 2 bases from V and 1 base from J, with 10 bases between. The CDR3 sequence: CASSFLQGSYNEQFF. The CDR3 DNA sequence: TGCGCCAGCAGCTTTTTACAGGGATCCTACAATGAGCAGTTCTTC.

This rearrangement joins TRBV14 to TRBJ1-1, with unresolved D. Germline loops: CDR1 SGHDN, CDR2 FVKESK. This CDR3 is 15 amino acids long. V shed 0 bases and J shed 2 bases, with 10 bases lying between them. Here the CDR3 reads CASSQDRLLNTEAFF. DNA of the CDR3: TGTGCCAGCAGCCAAGATCGTCTACTCAACACTGAAGCTTTCTTT. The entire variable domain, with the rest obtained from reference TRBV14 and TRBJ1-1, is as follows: EAGVTQFPSHSVIEKGQTVTLRCDPISGHDNLYWYRRVMGKEIKFLLHFVKESKQDESGMPNNRFLAERTGGTYSTLKVQPAELEDSGVYFCASSQDRLLNTEAFFGQGTRLTVV.

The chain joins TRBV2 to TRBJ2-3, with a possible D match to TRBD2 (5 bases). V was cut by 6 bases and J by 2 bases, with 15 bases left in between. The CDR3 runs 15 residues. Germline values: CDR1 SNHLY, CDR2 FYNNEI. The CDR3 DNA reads TGTGCCAGCAGCTTGGGGAGCGATTACACAGATACGCAGTATTTT. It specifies CASSLGSDYTDTQYF.

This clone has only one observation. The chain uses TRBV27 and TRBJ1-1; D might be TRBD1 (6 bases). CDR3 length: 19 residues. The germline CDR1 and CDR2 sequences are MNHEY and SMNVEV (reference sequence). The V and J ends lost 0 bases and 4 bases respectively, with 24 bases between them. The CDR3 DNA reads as TGTGCCAGCAGTTTATCGCCCTTTGGATTGGGGGCTGGTAGCACTGAAGCTTTCTTT. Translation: CASSLSPFGLGAGSTEAFF.

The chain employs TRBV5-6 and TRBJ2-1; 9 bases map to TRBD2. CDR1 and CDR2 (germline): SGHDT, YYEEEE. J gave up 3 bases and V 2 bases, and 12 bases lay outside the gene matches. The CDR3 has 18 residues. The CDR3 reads CASSFGAGGRPNYNEQFF. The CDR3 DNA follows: TGTGCCAGCAGCTTCGGAGCGGGGGGCCGCCCAAACTACAATGAGCAGTTCTTC.

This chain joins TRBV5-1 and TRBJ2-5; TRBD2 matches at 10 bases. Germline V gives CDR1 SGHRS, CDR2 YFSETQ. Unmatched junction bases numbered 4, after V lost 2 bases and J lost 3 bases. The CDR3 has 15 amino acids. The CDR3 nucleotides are TGCGCCAGCAGCTTAGGCACTAGCGGGGAAGAGACCCAGTACTTC. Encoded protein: CASSLGTSGEETQYF. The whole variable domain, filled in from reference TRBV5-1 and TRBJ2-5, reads KAGVTQTPRYLIKTRGQQVTLSCSPISGHRSVSWYQQTPGQGLQFLFEYFSETQRNKGNFPGRFSGRQFSNSRSEMNVSTLELGDSALYLCASSLGTSGEETQYFGPGTRLLVL.

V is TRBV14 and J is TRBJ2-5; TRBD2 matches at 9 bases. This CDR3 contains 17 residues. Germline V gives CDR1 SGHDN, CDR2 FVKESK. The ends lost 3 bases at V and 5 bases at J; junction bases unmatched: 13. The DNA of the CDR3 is TGTGCCAGCAGCCACCCGGGGACAGCGGGAGGAAGGGAGACCCAGTACTTC. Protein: CASSHPGTAGGRETQYF.

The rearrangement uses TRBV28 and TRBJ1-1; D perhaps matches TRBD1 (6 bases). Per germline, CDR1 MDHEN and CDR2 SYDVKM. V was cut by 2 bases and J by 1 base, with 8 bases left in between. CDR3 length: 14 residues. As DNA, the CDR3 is TGTGCCAGCAGTTTAGGCAGGGGGAACACTGAAGCTTTCTTT. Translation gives CASSLGRGNTEAFF.

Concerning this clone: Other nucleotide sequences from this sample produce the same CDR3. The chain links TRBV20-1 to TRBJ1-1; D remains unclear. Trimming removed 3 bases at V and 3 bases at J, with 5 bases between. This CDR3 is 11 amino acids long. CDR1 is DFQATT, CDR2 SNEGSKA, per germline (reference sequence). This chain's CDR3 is CSARDYTEAFF. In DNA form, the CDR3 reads TGCAGTGCTAGGGACTACACTGAAGCTTTCTTT.

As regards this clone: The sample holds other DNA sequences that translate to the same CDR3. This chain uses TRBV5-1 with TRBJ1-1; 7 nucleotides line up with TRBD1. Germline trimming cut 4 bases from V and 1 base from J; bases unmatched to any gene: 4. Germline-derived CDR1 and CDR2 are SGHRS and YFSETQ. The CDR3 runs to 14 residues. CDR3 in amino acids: CASSLGQTNTEAFF. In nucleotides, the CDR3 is TGCGCCAGCAGCCTGGGACAGACGAACACTGAAGCTTTCTTT.

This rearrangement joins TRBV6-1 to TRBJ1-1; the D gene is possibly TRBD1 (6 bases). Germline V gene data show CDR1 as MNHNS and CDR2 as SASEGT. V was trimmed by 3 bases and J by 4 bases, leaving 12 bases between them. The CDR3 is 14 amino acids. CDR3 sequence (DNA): TGTGCCAGCAGTGACAGGGGAAAGACCACTGAAGCTTTCTTT. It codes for CASSDRGKTTEAFF.

The CDR3 region is CASSLRGRAIHEQYF. The CDR3 DNA sequence: TGTGCCAGCAGCTTAAGAGGCAGGGCTATCCACGAGCAGTACTTC. The J gene is TRBJ2-7, the V gene TRBV13; perhaps TRBD1 as D (5 bases). Germline loops: CDR1 PRHDT, CDR2 FYEKMQ (reference sequence). The CDR3 totals 15 residues. V lost 2 bases and J lost 5, with 16 bases in between.